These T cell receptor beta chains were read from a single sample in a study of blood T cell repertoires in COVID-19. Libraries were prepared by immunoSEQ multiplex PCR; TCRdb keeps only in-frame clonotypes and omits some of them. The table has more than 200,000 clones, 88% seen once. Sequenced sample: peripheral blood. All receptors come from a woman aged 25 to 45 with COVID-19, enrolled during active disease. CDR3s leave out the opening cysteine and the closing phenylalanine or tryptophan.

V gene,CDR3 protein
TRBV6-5,ASSRGSSYNEQF
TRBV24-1,ATSDPGQEQY
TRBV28,ASSLRRQGGNTIY
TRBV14,ASSQAPAGVADTQY
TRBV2,ASRSGSGGEQF
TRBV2,ASSPTGVGVEKLF
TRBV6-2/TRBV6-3,ASSPLGNIQY
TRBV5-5,ASSPDTAPSYEQY
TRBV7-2,ASSLQGTTEAF
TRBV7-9,ASSISGGRSEKLF
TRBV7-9,ASDSQDRGNNQPQH
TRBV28,ASSLGTDNYGYT
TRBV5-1,ASSSGQGPQETQY
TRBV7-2,ASSLWTGGTGELF
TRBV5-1,ASSLISRASSYNSPLH
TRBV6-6,ATSRRGEVQPQH
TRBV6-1,ASSALSSGSINEQF
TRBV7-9,ASSLRRGTGNTIY
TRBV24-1,ATSDPREGMNTEAF
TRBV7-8,ASSHRGGVNQAF
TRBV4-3,ASSPGTGRNEQF
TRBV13,ASSPGLAGGLRTDTQY